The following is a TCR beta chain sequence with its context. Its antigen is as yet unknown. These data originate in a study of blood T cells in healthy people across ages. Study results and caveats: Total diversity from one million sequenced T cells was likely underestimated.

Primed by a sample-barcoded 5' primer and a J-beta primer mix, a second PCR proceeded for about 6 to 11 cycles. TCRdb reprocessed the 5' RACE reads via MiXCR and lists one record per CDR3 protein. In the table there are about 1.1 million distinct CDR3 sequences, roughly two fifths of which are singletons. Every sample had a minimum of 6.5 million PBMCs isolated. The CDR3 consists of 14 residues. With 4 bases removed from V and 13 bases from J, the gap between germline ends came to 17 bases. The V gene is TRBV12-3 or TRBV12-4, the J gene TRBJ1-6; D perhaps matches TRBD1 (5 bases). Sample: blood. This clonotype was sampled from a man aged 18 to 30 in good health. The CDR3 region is CASSSLTGRTPLHF. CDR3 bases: TGTGCCAGCAGTTCTCTCACAGGCCGGACGCCCCTCCACTTT.